This entry is about one T cell receptor beta chain. PCR amplification relied on 60 Vbeta primers (plus 13 Jbeta primers). The method was immunoSEQ multiplex PCR; TCRdb's version includes in-frame clones alone and lacks a portion of them. The profile covers some 140,000 clones, with approximately 75% appearing a single time and around 4.2% taken by the ten largest. This sample was included in a study of cytomegalovirus exposure and HLA in healthy donors. In germline, CDR1 is SEHNR, CDR2 FQNEAQ (reference sequence). The CDR3 sequence is 17 residues long. Trimming pared 1 base from V and 1 base from J, leaving 16 bases between.

The receptor was isolated from a man aged 50 to 59 in good health and CMV-seropositive. The rearrangement uses TRBV7-9 and TRBJ1-1; no reliable D call. Sample: PBMCs. In DNA, the CDR3 is TGTGCCAGCAGCTTAGACTTGGTTGGGAGAGGGAACACTGAAGCTTTCTTT. Amino acids: CASSLDLVGRGNTEAFF.